This T cell receptor (beta chain) was retrieved from a study of blood T cell repertoires in COVID-19. The CDR3 covers 13 residues. CDR1 SQVTM and CDR2 ANQGSEA come from the germline V gene. Between the trimmed V and J ends, which lost 4 bases and 1 base, there was a span of 10 bases. The protocol was immunoSEQ multiplex PCR, while the TCRdb copy is restricted to in-frame clones and leaves out a portion. The profile shows about 73,000 clones, roughly 80% of them singletons. Input material: peripheral blood. The receptor was isolated from a man aged 65 to 85 with COVID-19, enrolled during active disease. The rearrangement links TRBV29-1 to TRBJ1-1, with TRBD1 as a possible D gene (6 bases). The CDR3 nucleotides are TGCAGCGTTGTAGGACAGCAGAACACTGAAGCTTTCTTT. Amino acid sequence: CSVVGQQNTEAFF.